This T cell receptor beta chain was recorded in a study of ipilimumab plus nivolumab after autologous stem cell transplantation. Germline lookup yields CDR1 SGHTS and CDR2 YDEGEE. This CDR3 contains 16 residues. Trimming removed 0 bases at V and 4 bases at J, with 16 bases between. Only in-frame clones appear in the TCRdb table, and some are missing; sequencing was by immunoSEQ multiplex PCR. The table lists roughly 16,000 clones, around 81% of them singletons. Ipilimumab, 1 mg/kg, started 14 to 28 days after autologous transplant. The V and J genes are TRBV5-8 and TRBJ1-2; D unclear. The TCR sequence derives from a male donor with diffuse large B-cell lymphoma. Here the sequenced sample was PBMCs, taken in a trial of ipilimumab plus nivolumab as post-transplant consolidation. The CDR3 loop reads CASSLVSRNRVYGYTF. CDR3 DNA sequence: TGTGCCAGCAGCTTGGTGTCCAGGAACAGAGTCTATGGCTACACCTTC.